Below, 4 T cell receptor beta chains from the same sample are listed, as sequenced in a study of T-cell reconstitution after alpha-beta-depleted transplantation in children. Researchers prepared the TCRbeta library using unique molecular identifiers, the study reports. TCRdb processed the PCR reads anew with MiXCR; each CDR3 protein has one entry. The sample consists of around 500,000 distinct CDR3 sequences, more than 20% of them appearing once. The sequencing here drew on PBMCs, mostly from graft donor cells, taken 360 days after TCRalphabeta/CD19-depleted stem cell transplant. The source of these receptors is a boy under two years old who had a stem cell transplant for acute myeloid leukemia, so the T cells may come from the graft donor.

This clonotype was seen a handful of times. The V and J genes are TRBV10-2 and TRBJ2-5; no reliable D call. This CDR3 has 13 residues. The germline V gene has CDR1 WSHSY and CDR2 SAAADI. V shed 3 bases and J shed 7 bases, with 12 bases lying between them. CDR3 sequence: CASSEPGRRTQYF. The CDR3 nucleotides read TGCGCCAGCAGTGAACCCGGGCGGCGGACCCAGTACTTC.

This clonotype was detected ten times or more. Here the CDR3 DNA reads TGTGCCAGTAGTATATCAGGGGTTTCCTACAATGAGCAGTTCTTC. Protein: CASSISGVSYNEQFF. V and J are TRBV19 and TRBJ2-1, with TRBD1 as a possible D gene (6 bases). CDR1 and CDR2 (germline): LNHDA, SQIVND (reference sequence). The CDR3 spans 15 residues. The V end lost 2 bases, the J end lost 1 base, and 9 bases lay between the germline ends.

Only a few counts were recorded for this clonotype. The chain employs TRBV24-1 and TRBJ1-4; a possible D gene is TRBD1 (6 bases). The CDR3 consists of 13 residues. Per germline, CDR1 KGHDR and CDR2 SFDVKD. The V and J ends lost 7 bases and 6 bases respectively, with 11 bases between them. This CDR3 is CATRDRVHEKLFF. Written as DNA, the CDR3 is TGTGCCACCAGGGACAGAGTGCATGAAAAACTGTTTTTT.

This clonotype was detected many times. This chain uses TRBV6-5 with TRBJ1-4, with a weak D call TRBD1 (5 bases). The germline V and J ends were trimmed by 0 bases and 7 bases, with 9 bases remaining between them. This CDR3 region has 14 residues. Germline CDR1 is MNHEY and CDR2 is SVGAGI. The chain's CDR3 is CASSYSRGGEKLFF. The CDR3 coding sequence is TGTGCCAGCAGTTACTCGCGGGGCGGTGAAAAACTGTTTTTT.